Shown below are 31 T cell receptor beta chains from a single sample sequenced in a study of T-cell memory formation after mild COVID-19 listed by TCRdb under 2021. The method was 5' RACE. For sequencing, an Illumina NovaSeq 6000 was employed. Starting from the raw public reads, TCRdb applied fastp trimming at Q25, assembled clones with MiXCR and retained in-frame beta chains. Duplicate CDR3 protein sequences are folded into a single record with the most common DNA and genes. Recorded for this sample are about 390,000 distinct CDR3 sequences; 15% to 20% of them occurred a single time. The ten biggest clones cover 20% to 25% of the sample. The sample comprised PBMCs or a T cell subset sorted from them (not recorded which). Receptors were obtained from a man aged 18 to 30 who had mild COVID-19 (a few samples of this study predate the infection). The sample titles of this study are shuffled in the database, so cell type and time point are left out; the donor was told from shared clones.

This clonotype showed up many times. The V gene is TRBV20-1, the J gene TRBJ2-7, with 11 positions matching TRBD2. Germline CDR1 DFQATT, CDR2 SNEGSKA (reference sequence). The CDR3 runs 16 residues. V was clipped by 1 base and J by 2 bases; unmatched bases: 7. In DNA, the CDR3 is TGCAGTGCTAGAGGACAGGGACTAGCGGTGGCCTACGAGCAGTACGTC. It codes for CSARGQGLAVAYEQYV.

This clonotype was seen a few times. V is TRBV4-1 and J is TRBJ1-1; 7 positions agree with TRBD1. V was clipped by 0 bases and J by 2 bases; unmatched bases: 6. CDR1 and CDR2 (germline): MGHRA, YSYEKL. The CDR3 runs 16 residues. CDR3 in DNA: TGCGCCAGCAGCCAAGATAAGGACAGGTTCAACACTGAAGCTTTCTTT. Its translation: CASSQDKDRFNTEAFF.

This clonotype turned up a few times. The gene calls are TRBV5-1 and TRBJ2-2, with 7 bases lining up with TRBD1. Germline CDR1 is SGHRS and CDR2 is YFSETQ. V shed 4 bases, J shed 0 bases, and the junction held 6 bases outside the gene matches. The CDR3 runs to 16 residues. In nucleotides, the CDR3 is TGCGCCAGCAGCGCATCCGGGACAGCGAACACCGGGGAGCTGTTTTTT. Translated, it gives CASSASGTANTGELFF.

This chain uses TRBV12-3 or TRBV12-4 with TRBJ1-2; 9 bases align to TRBD1. J gave up 4 bases and V 7 bases, and 7 bases lay outside the gene matches. The CDR3 has 14 amino acids. CDR3 DNA: TGTGCCAGCACCCGGACAGGGGCTAGCTATGGCTACACCTTC. Amino acids: CASTRTGASYGYTF.

The V and J genes are TRBV7-6 and TRBJ2-2; 8 bases are a match to TRBD1. Germline-derived CDR1 and CDR2 are SGHVS and FNYEAQ. This CDR3 spans 15 amino acids. After removal of 5 bases from V and 3 bases from J, the junction contained 5 bases not matched to a gene. CDR3 DNA sequence: TGTGCCAGCAGCCCCCGACAGGGGTACACCGGGGAGCTGTTTTTT. This sequence encodes CASSPRQGYTGELFF. Looking up the rest from reference TRBV7-6 and TRBJ2-2 gives the full variable domain: GAGVSQSPRYKVTKRGQDVALRCDPISGHVSLYWYRQALGQGPEFLTYFNYEAQQDKSGLPNDRFSAERPEGSISTLTIQRTEQRDSAMYRCASSPRQGYTGELFFGEGSRLTVL.

This clonotype was observed a few times. This chain joins TRBV7-3 and TRBJ1-2; 9 bases are a match to TRBD1. This CDR3 comprises 13 residues. Germline V lookup: CDR1 SGHTA, CDR2 FQGTGA. With 6 bases clipped from V and 7 bases from J, the junction kept 6 bases outside the gene matches. The CDR3 sequence is CASSSDRGSGYTF. CDR3 nucleotides: TGTGCCAGCAGTTCGGACAGGGGTAGTGGCTACACCTTC.

This chain connects TRBV6-5 to TRBJ1-1, with 9 positions matching TRBD1. With 8 bases clipped from V and 5 bases from J, the junction kept 9 bases outside the gene matches. Germline V gene data show CDR1 as MNHEY and CDR2 as SVGAGI. The CDR3 runs to 14 residues. The CDR3 nucleotides read TGTGCCAGCTGTGGCACAGGGGGCCTGACTGAAGCTTTCTTT. It is translated as CASCGTGGLTEAFF.

The gene calls are TRBV12-3 or TRBV12-4 and TRBJ2-7; D not resolved. The CDR3 covers 12 residues. V shed 5 bases and J shed 3 bases, with 8 bases lying between them. CDR3 loop: CASSPMGYEQYF. The CDR3 nucleotides read TGTGCCAGCAGTCCAATGGGCTACGAGCAGTACTTC.

The chain couples TRBV12-3 or TRBV12-4 to TRBJ2-3, with 8 bases fitting TRBD1. This CDR3 comprises 15 residues. The V gene end was trimmed by 8 bases and the J gene end by 2 bases; junction bases not matched to a gene: 9. Here the CDR3 DNA reads TGTGCCAGCTCGGGGGCGGACAGGGCCACAGATACGCAGTATTTT. This encodes CASSGADRATDTQYF.

The V call is TRBV27, the J call TRBJ2-2, with 12 bases lining up with TRBD2. The J segment lost 4 bases and the V segment lost 7 bases, leaving 7 bases of the junction unmatched. Per the germline V gene, CDR1 is MNHEY and CDR2 is SMNVEV (reference sequence). This CDR3 has 16 residues. The CDR3 coding sequence is TGTGCCAGCAAGACTAGCGGGGGCTTGAGCACCGGGGAGCTGTTTTTT. Translating it yields CASKTSGGLSTGELFF.

The V and J genes are TRBV6-5 and TRBJ1-4, with D possibly being TRBD1 (5 bases). Germline CDR1 MNHEY, CDR2 SVGAGI. V was trimmed by 0 bases and J by 6 bases, leaving 8 bases between them. This CDR3 spans 14 amino acids. The CDR3 is CASSYSPGHEKLFF. DNA for the CDR3: TGTGCCAGCAGTTACTCGCCGGGACATGAAAAACTGTTTTTT.

This clonotype was seen only a few times. The chain uses TRBV19 and TRBJ1-1, with D hard to call. CDR1 and CDR2 from the germline V gene are LNHDA and SQIVND (reference sequence). Trimming stripped 6 bases from V and 2 bases from J, with 10 bases between. The CDR3 is 13 amino acids. The chain's CDR3 is CASSRQINTEAFF. The CDR3 DNA reads as TGTGCCAGTAGCCGGCAGATAAACACTGAAGCTTTCTTT.

V and J are TRBV12-3 or TRBV12-4 and TRBJ1-2, with D maybe TRBD1 (5 bases). V was cut by 5 bases and J by 8 bases, with 12 bases left in between. The length of the CDR3 is 12 residues. The CDR3 nucleotides are TGTGCCAGCAGTCTCAGGGTCGGCGGCTACACCTTC. Protein: CASSLRVGGYTF.

CDR3 sequence reads: CASSLAGQGAGRADTQYF. The CDR3 DNA sequence: TGCGCCAGCAGCTTGGCCGGGCAGGGGGCTGGACGAGCAGATACGCAGTATTTT. The rearrangement joins TRBV5-1 to TRBJ2-3; 8 positions agree with TRBD1. This CDR3 contains 18 residues. The ends lost 0 bases at V and 4 bases at J; junction bases unmatched: 13. Germline CDR1 is SGHRS and CDR2 is YFSETQ.

J is TRBJ1-6 and V is TRBV5-1, with a tentative D call TRBD1 (5 bases). The germline gives CDR1 SGHRS, CDR2 YFSETQ. Trimming removed 1 base at V and 8 bases at J, with 13 bases between. The CDR3 extends over 15 amino acids. CDR3 region: CASSLSAGTYSPLHF. The CDR3 DNA sequence: TGCGCCAGCAGCTTGTCTGCAGGGACGTATTCACCCCTCCACTTT.

This clonotype was found a few times. The V and J genes are TRBV7-9 and TRBJ1-6, with D possibly being TRBD1 (6 bases). The CDR3 has 16 amino acids. Germline CDR1 SEHNR, CDR2 FQNEAQ (reference sequence). Trimming shortened V by 4 bases and J by 10 bases, and 20 bases separated the two germline ends. CDR3 protein: CASSYLQSGARSPLHF. As DNA, the CDR3 is TGTGCCAGCAGCTACCTCCAATCGGGGGCGCGGTCACCCCTCCACTTT.

V is TRBV11-2 and J is TRBJ2-3, with a tentative D call TRBD1 (5 bases). The CDR3 is 17 residues long. Germline-derived CDR1 and CDR2 are SGHAT and FQNNGV. Trimming shortened V by 3 bases and J by 3 bases, and 19 bases separated the two germline ends. CDR3 DNA: TGTGCCAGCAGCTTCTTCGTGGGGCTCAGTGGGACAGATACGCAGTATTTT. Its protein is CASSFFVGLSGTDTQYF.

V and J are TRBV12-3 or TRBV12-4 and TRBJ2-7, with D uncertain. CDR3 length: 12 residues. V was shortened by 4 bases and J by 13 bases, with 17 bases between the two germline ends. This CDR3 is CASSWTVETPYF. Written as DNA, the CDR3 is TGTGCCAGCAGTTGGACCGTAGAGACTCCTTACTTC.

The V and J genes are TRBV30 and TRBJ2-2; weak D call: TRBD2 (5 bases). Between the trimmed V and J ends, which lost 2 bases and 5 bases, there was a span of 6 bases. Germline CDR1 GTSNPN, CDR2 SVGIG (reference sequence). The CDR3 consists of 12 residues. Here the CDR3 DNA reads TGTGCCTGGAGTTCGGGGACCGGGGAGCTGTTTTTT. This translates into CAWSSGTGELFF.

V gene TRBV6-2 or TRBV6-3 combines with J gene TRBJ1-5, with unresolved D. The germline CDR1 and CDR2 sequences are MNHEY and SVGEGT. V gave up 2 bases and J gave up 0 bases, with 5 bases separating them. This CDR3 spans 14 amino acids. CDR3 nucleotide sequence: TGTGCCAGCAGTTACCAGAGTAGCAATCAGCCCCAGCATTTT. This gives the protein CASSYQSSNQPQHF.

This clonotype was detected a few times. V and J are TRBV7-9 and TRBJ2-2; no clear D. Looked up from germline, CDR1 is SEHNR and CDR2 is FQNEAQ (reference sequence). Trimming left V 2 bases short and J 0 bases short, with 10 bases between. This CDR3 is built from 16 residues. The CDR3 coding sequence is TGTGCCAGCAGCTTAAATCCTTCGGCGAACACCGGGGAGCTGTTTTTT. This gives the protein CASSLNPSANTGELFF. Variable domain in full (rest from reference TRBV7-9 and TRBJ2-2): DTGVSQNPRHKITKRGQNVTFRCDPISEHNRLYWYRQTLGQGPEFLTYFQNEAQLEKSRLLSDRFSAERPKGSFSTLEIQRTEQGDSAMYLCASSLNPSANTGELFFGEGSRLTVL.

This clonotype was observed a few times. The V and J genes are TRBV5-5 and TRBJ2-5, with D hard to call. CDR1 SGHKS and CDR2 YYEKEE come from the germline V gene (reference sequence). This CDR3 spans 14 amino acids. Trimming removed 0 bases at V and 2 bases at J, with 8 bases between. CDR3 nucleotides: TGTGCCAGCAGCTTGGCCAGCAGTCAAGAGACCCAGTACTTC. Its translation is CASSLASSQETQYF.

The chain links TRBV4-1 to TRBJ2-7, with D possibly matching TRBD1 (5 bases). CDR1 is MGHRA, CDR2 YSYEKL, per germline. The CDR3 has 13 amino acids. V was shortened by 0 bases and J by 11 bases, with 14 bases between the two germline ends. CDR3 bases: TGCGCCAGCAGCCAAGATTGGGGCAGCCAAGAGTACTTC. Amino acids: CASSQDWGSQEYF.

This clonotype came up many times. This chain uses TRBV2 with TRBJ1-1; no definite D call. Germline values: CDR1 SNHLY, CDR2 FYNNEI. V was trimmed by 2 bases and J by 3 bases, leaving 7 bases between them. The CDR3 sequence is 13 residues long. For the CDR3, the DNA is TGTGCCAGCAGTGAACTGGAGGACACTGAAGCTTTCTTT. Translation gives CASSELEDTEAFF.

The table lists this clonotype with many counts. V usage is TRBV7-9 and J usage is TRBJ1-2, with D possibly matching TRBD1 (5 bases). Trimming removed 5 bases from V and 0 bases from J, with 16 bases in between. CDR1 is SEHNR, CDR2 FQNEAQ, per germline (reference sequence). The CDR3 consists of 16 residues. CDR3 protein: CASSPGKSASNYGYTF. CDR3 DNA sequence: TGTGCCAGCAGCCCAGGGAAATCAGCTTCTAACTATGGCTACACCTTC.

This clonotype was seen a few times. The chain has TRBV4-2 and TRBJ2-7; 8 nucleotides align to TRBD1. The CDR3 contains 15 residues. CDR1 and CDR2 from the germline V gene are LGHNA and YNFKEQ. The trim removed 4 bases at V and 7 bases at J, leaving 12 bases unmatched. CDR3 in DNA: TGTGCCAGCAGCCCCTCCGGGACAGGACCTTGGGAGCAGTACTTC. Residues: CASSPSGTGPWEQYF.

The rearrangement links TRBV7-9 to TRBJ2-1; D may be TRBD2 (5 bases). Germline CDR1 is SEHNR and CDR2 is FQNEAQ (reference sequence). The V end was cut by 7 bases, the J end by 7 bases, with 20 bases between. There are 15 residues in the CDR3. The CDR3 sequence: CASNPLGVLTNEQFF. Here the CDR3 DNA reads TGTGCCAGCAACCCACTAGGTGTCCTTACGAATGAGCAGTTCTTC. Supplemented by reference TRBV7-9 and TRBJ2-1, the full variable domain reads DTGVSQNPRHKITKRGQNVTFRCDPISEHNRLYWYRQTLGQGPEFLTYFQNEAQLEKSRLLSDRFSAERPKGSFSTLEIQRTEQGDSAMYLCASNPLGVLTNEQFFGPGTRLTVL.

J is TRBJ1-5 and V is TRBV7-9, with D uncertain. Trimming pared 8 bases from V and 3 bases from J, leaving 8 bases between. Per the germline V gene, CDR1 is SEHNR and CDR2 is FQNEAQ (reference sequence). This CDR3 is 12 amino acids long. The CDR3 nucleotides read TGTGCCAGCGACTTTGACAATCAGCCCCAGCATTTT. Residues: CASDFDNQPQHF.

This clonotype has only a few counts. This chain connects TRBV5-1 to TRBJ2-5, with a weak D call TRBD1 (5 bases). The CDR3 totals 15 residues. Trimming took 3 bases from V and 2 from J, leaving 14 bases between them. Germline assignment: CDR1 SGHRS and CDR2 YFSETQ. CDR3 in DNA: TGCGCCAGCAGCTCAACGACAGCACAACAAGAGACCCAGTACTTC. It encodes CASSSTTAQQETQYF. The variable domain in full, with the rest retrieved from reference TRBV5-1 and TRBJ2-5, is KAGVTQTPRYLIKTRGQQVTLSCSPISGHRSVSWYQQTPGQGLQFLFEYFSETQRNKGNFPGRFSGRQFSNSRSEMNVSTLELGDSALYLCASSSTTAQQETQYFGPGTRLLVL.

This clonotype has more than one count but fewer than ten. The V call is TRBV15, the J call TRBJ2-7; D may correspond to TRBD1 or TRBD2 (6 bases each). Between the trimmed V and J ends, which lost 6 bases and 1 base, there was a span of 10 bases. Looked up from germline, CDR1 is LNHNV and CDR2 is YYDKDF (reference sequence). CDR3 length equals 13 residues. In DNA form, the CDR3 reads TGTGCCACCAGTCGAGGGGGGTCCTACGAGCAGTACGTC. Amino acids: CATSRGGSYEQYV.

The CDR3: CASSGGQENTEAFF. In DNA form, the CDR3 reads TGCGCCAGCAGCGGAGGACAGGAGAACACTGAAGCTTTCTTT. The chain links TRBV5-1 to TRBJ1-1; TRBD1 aligns across 7 bases. Germline V gives CDR1 SGHRS, CDR2 YFSETQ. This CDR3 is built from 14 residues. Trimming at V came to 4 bases and at J to 1 base, leaving 4 bases not matched to a gene.